This T cell receptor beta chain was sequenced in a study of vaccination effects on CD4 cells after COVID-19. The method was immunoSEQ multiplex PCR; TCRdb's version includes in-frame clones alone and lacks a portion of them. The sample has 30,000 to 40,000 clones, about two thirds seen once. Sequencing followed a ViraFEST assay step that expanded antigen-specific CD4+ T cells with viral peptide pools. After about 10 days in culture, the CD4+ T cells were isolated. Absence of prior SARS-CoV-2 infection characterized the vaccine recipients, who showed negative nucleocapsid antibodies. V dropped 3 bases and J dropped 6; count of bases not matched to a gene: 5. Germline CDR1 SNHLY, CDR2 FYNNEI. This CDR3 has 15 residues. As concerns this clone: Antigen unknown.

The specimen was CD4+ T cells from PBMCs cultured with SARS-CoV-2 spike peptides, collected before COVID-19 vaccination. V gene TRBV2 combines with J gene TRBJ2-1, with 10 bases that match TRBD2. The sequence was obtained from a human donor who received a COVID-19 vaccine. This CDR3 is CASSEAAGGGNEQFF. CDR3 DNA: TGTGCCAGCAGTGAGGCAGCGGGAGGGGGCAATGAGCAGTTCTTC.